A single sample gave rise to the 31 T cell receptor beta chains below, sequenced in a study of a mutant IDH1 vaccine in newly diagnosed glioma. Profiling relied on immunoSEQ multiplex PCR, and the TCRdb table lists in-frame clones only, not all of them. Here the sample spans 45,000 to 65,000 clones, 82% being singletons. These receptors have no known antigen. Time point of the sample: week 5, during vaccination. The investigators gave 300 ug of mutant IDH1 20-mer peptide in each vaccine dose, together with topical imiquimod. The sample here was PBMCs, taken from a glioma patient whose treatment included an IDH1 peptide vaccine. The receptor set was obtained from a woman between 18 and 30 years old with glioma. Some clones in this sample may be carry-over from other donors' samples.

Concerning this clone itself: One end of the junction is discordant with germline, which a read error may explain. The chain recombines TRBV6-6 with TRBJ2-1; no definite D call. The CDR3 runs to 12 residues. Germline V gene data show CDR1 as MNHNY and CDR2 as SVGAGI (reference sequence). CDR3 in amino acids: CASSTSDNEQFF. The CDR3 bases are TGTGCCAGCAGTACCTCCGACAATGAGCAGTTCTTC.

V is TRBV15 and J is TRBJ1-1, with no clear D. CDR3 size: 12 residues. Per germline, CDR1 LNHNV and CDR2 YYDKDF (reference sequence). Trimming cost V 4 bases and J 5 bases, with 8 bases left between them. As DNA, the CDR3 is TGTGCCACCAGCATAAGAGGGACTGAAGCTTTCTTT. Its protein product is CATSIRGTEAFF.

This clone was seen only once. The chain is built from TRBV20-1 and TRBJ2-7; D ambiguous. CDR3 length: 11 residues. Trimming removed 3 bases at V and 3 bases at J, with 6 bases between. Per germline, CDR1 DFQATT and CDR2 SNEGSKA (reference sequence). Written as DNA, the CDR3 is TGCAGTGCTAGGCACAGCTACGAGCAGTACTTC. As protein: CSARHSYEQYF.

The V call is TRBV30, the J call TRBJ1-5; D call uncertain. In germline, CDR1 is GTSNPN, CDR2 SVGIG (reference sequence). V was trimmed by 2 bases and J by 5 bases, leaving 10 bases between them. This CDR3 region has 13 residues. The CDR3 sequence: CAWSLGLDQPQHF. CDR3 coding DNA: TGTGCCTGGAGTTTGGGTCTGGATCAGCCCCAGCATTTT.

The rearrangement uses TRBV4-1 and TRBJ1-2; possibly TRBD1 for D (6 bases). CDR1 is MGHRA and CDR2 is YSYEKL in the germline V gene. V shed 5 bases and J shed 6 bases, with 16 bases lying between them. The CDR3 consists of 14 residues. DNA of the CDR3: TGCGCCAGCAGCGCCGACAGGCCGGGAGATGGCTACACCTTC. Translation: CASSADRPGDGYTF.

This chain joins TRBV9 and TRBJ2-5; D not certain. Trimming left V 0 bases short and J 1 base short, with 10 bases between. Germline V gene lookup returns CDR1 SGDLS and CDR2 YYNGEE. This CDR3 has 15 amino acids. The CDR3 region has the DNA TGTGCCAGCAGCGTAGCTACAGTAAGCCAAGAGACCCAGTACTTC. Residues: CASSVATVSQETQYF.

This clone occurred a few times. The chain couples TRBV11-3 to TRBJ1-1; D gene ambiguous. Trimming took 1 base from V and 0 from J, leaving 9 bases between them. Germline assignment: CDR1 SGHNT and CDR2 YENEEA. CDR3 length: 15 amino acids. For the CDR3, the DNA is TGTGCCAGCAGCTTAGGAGGCCCAATGAACACTGAAGCTTTCTTT. As protein: CASSLGGPMNTEAFF.

The chain uses TRBV11-2 and TRBJ2-5; 11 bases align to TRBD2. Unmatched junction bases numbered 5, after V lost 6 bases and J lost 2 bases. The CDR3 is 15 amino acids. Germline V gene data show CDR1 as SGHAT and CDR2 as FQNNGV. CDR3 protein: CASRRLAGRQETQYF. CDR3 DNA sequence: TGTGCCAGCAGAAGACTAGCGGGGCGGCAAGAGACCCAGTACTTC.

This chain joins TRBV25-1 and TRBJ2-7, with D possibly being TRBD1 (6 bases). V was pared by 4 bases and J by 2 bases, with 9 bases between. Germline CDR1 reads MGHDK; CDR2 reads SYGVNS. The length of the CDR3 is 13 residues. The CDR3 loop is CASSGRGPYEQYF. In DNA, the CDR3 is TGTGCCAGCAGTGGCAGGGGTCCCTACGAGCAGTACTTC.

This chain links TRBV7-9 with TRBJ2-7; 7 positions agree with TRBD2. This CDR3 is 13 amino acids long. V lost 5 bases to trimming and J lost 0 bases; unmatched junction nucleotides: 1. CDR1 and CDR2 from the germline V gene are SEHNR and FQNEAQ (reference sequence). Here the CDR3 reads CASSGDYSYEQYF. The CDR3, as DNA: TGTGCCAGCAGCGGGGACTACTCCTACGAGCAGTACTTC.

The chain couples TRBV27 to TRBJ2-3; no clear D gene. CDR1 and CDR2 (germline): MNHEY, SMNVEV (reference sequence). The CDR3 is 14 amino acids. Trimming pared 4 bases from V and 1 base from J, leaving 9 bases between. CDR3 sequence: CASSSGVGTDTQYF. The CDR3 coding sequence is TGTGCCAGCAGTTCGGGCGTGGGCACAGATACGCAGTATTTT.

V usage is TRBV7-6 and J usage is TRBJ1-5, with D hard to call. This CDR3 region has 14 residues. Germline CDR1 reads SGHVS; CDR2 reads FNYEAQ. V was shortened by 5 bases and J by 0 bases, with 8 bases between the two germline ends. The DNA of the CDR3 is TGTGCCAGCAGCCCAATAAATAGCAATCAGCCCCAGCATTTT. This sequence encodes CASSPINSNQPQHF.

The V gene is TRBV13, the J gene TRBJ2-3; D remains ambiguous. The CDR3 spans 16 residues. V lost 5 bases to trimming and J lost 5 bases, with 20 bases between them. Per germline, CDR1 PRHDT and CDR2 FYEKMQ (reference sequence). The CDR3 protein is CASSPYAPQSQDTQYF. CDR3 nucleotides: TGTGCCAGCAGCCCATATGCACCACAATCACAAGATACGCAGTATTTT.

This rearrangement joins TRBV19 to TRBJ1-4; a possible D gene is TRBD1 (6 bases). CDR1 is LNHDA and CDR2 is SQIVND in the germline V gene (reference sequence). Trimming shortened V by 2 bases and J by 2 bases, and 12 bases separated the two germline ends. The CDR3 sequence is 16 residues long. CDR3 sequence reads: CASSIPRGPTNEKLFF. Here the CDR3 DNA reads TGTGCCAGTAGTATACCACGGGGGCCCACTAATGAAAAACTGTTTTTT.

The chain is built from TRBV9 and TRBJ2-5; 8 bases line up with TRBD2. Germline CDR1 and CDR2: SGDLS and YYNGEE. The CDR3 runs to 14 residues. Trimming cost V 4 bases and J 2 bases; bases outside gene matches: 4. CDR3 DNA sequence: TGTGCCAGCAGCTTTAGCGGGACGCAAGAGACCCAGTACTTC. Translation: CASSFSGTQETQYF.

V and J are TRBV5-1 and TRBJ1-1, with a possible D match to TRBD1 (6 bases). Germline CDR1 and CDR2: SGHRS and YFSETQ. The CDR3 spans 14 residues. Trimming removed 1 base at V and 2 bases at J, with 9 bases between. DNA for the CDR3: TGCGCCAGCAGCTTGACAGGGTTTAACACTGAAGCTTTCTTT. Translating it yields CASSLTGFNTEAFF.

This clone was detected only a few times. The chain has TRBV15 and TRBJ2-1; D unresolved. This CDR3 is 14 amino acids long. Germline loops: CDR1 LNHNV, CDR2 YYDKDF (reference sequence). Trimming cost V 0 bases and J 9 bases, with 12 bases left between them. The CDR3 DNA reads as TGTGCCACCAGCAGAGAAAGAGAAATCAGTGAGCAGTTCTTC. It translates to CATSREREISEQFF.

The chain links TRBV7-2 to TRBJ2-5, with a weak D call TRBD1 (5 bases). CDR1 and CDR2 from the germline V gene are SGHTA and FQGNSA. CDR3 length: 14 amino acids. Trimming left V 5 bases short and J 2 bases short, with 12 bases between. This chain's CDR3 is CASSPTGLQETQYF. The CDR3 DNA reads TGTGCCAGCAGCCCAACAGGTCTTCAAGAGACCCAGTACTTC.

This clone is labeled as medium-sized. This chain connects TRBV15 to TRBJ1-2; TRBD1 agrees at 8 bases. The CDR3 contains 17 residues. Germline CDR1 is LNHNV and CDR2 is YYDKDF (reference sequence). J lost 4 bases, V lost 0 bases, and 10 bases had no gene match. The CDR3 spells CATSRDLLTDRVYGYTF. Written as DNA, the CDR3 is TGTGCCACCAGCAGAGACCTTCTAACGGACAGGGTCTATGGCTACACCTTC.

This clone appeared a few times. The V and J genes are TRBV6-1 and TRBJ1-5; TRBD1 agrees at 8 bases. Germline loops: CDR1 MNHNS, CDR2 SASEGT. J lost 1 base, V lost 6 bases, and 2 bases had no gene match. CDR3 size: 14 residues. CDR3 coding DNA: TGTGCCAGCAGGCGACAGGGGAGCAATCAGCCCCAGCATTTT. It specifies CASRRQGSNQPQHF.

V is TRBV5-6 and J is TRBJ2-1, with D possibly being TRBD1 or TRBD2 (6 bases each). From germline, CDR1 is SGHDT and CDR2 YYEEEE. This CDR3 is built from 16 residues. V shed 0 bases and J shed 3 bases, with 13 bases lying between them. CDR3 bases: TGTGCCAGCAGCTTGGTGGTCGGGGGCCACTACAATGAGCAGTTCTTC. It encodes CASSLVVGGHYNEQFF.

The gene calls are TRBV7-8 and TRBJ1-2, with 7 bases matching TRBD1. Per germline, CDR1 SGHVS and CDR2 FQNEAQ. The CDR3 totals 13 residues. The V segment lost 5 bases and the J segment 3 bases; nucleotides outside the gene matches: 3. The CDR3 region is CASSLGTDYGYTF. DNA for the CDR3: TGTGCCAGCAGCCTCGGGACAGACTATGGCTACACCTTC.

The chain joins TRBV5-1 to TRBJ1-6; TRBD1 agrees at 8 bases. Germline assignment: CDR1 SGHRS and CDR2 YFSETQ. This CDR3 region has 18 residues. The ends lost 4 bases at V and 5 bases at J; junction bases unmatched: 14. CDR3 nucleotide sequence: TGCGCCAGCAGCAAAGAGGACAGGGTCTCGCGTAATAATTCACCCCTCCACTTT. It encodes CASSKEDRVSRNNSPLHF.

The chain employs TRBV18 and TRBJ2-2; D is undetermined. CDR1 is KGHSH, CDR2 LQKENI, per germline. CDR3 length equals 15 residues. Trimming cost V 0 bases and J 4 bases, with 9 bases left between them. CDR3 nucleotide sequence: TGTGCCAGCTCACCACCCACAGCGACCACCGGGGAGCTGTTTTTT. Amino acid sequence: CASSPPTATTGELFF. Filled out from reference TRBV18 and TRBJ2-2, the complete variable domain reads NAGVMQNPRHLVRRRGQEARLRCSPMKGHSHVYWYRQLPEEGLKFMVYLQKENIIDESGMPKERFSAEFPKEGPSILRIQQVVRGDSAAYFCASSPPTATTGELFFGEGSRLTVL.

This chain joins TRBV6-6 and TRBJ2-7; D is ambiguous. This CDR3 is 12 amino acids long. Germline loops: CDR1 MNHNY, CDR2 SVGAGI (reference sequence). V was pared by 8 bases and J by 5 bases, with 13 bases between. The CDR3 protein is CASREYKDEQYF. The CDR3 DNA follows: TGTGCCAGCCGTGAGTATAAAGACGAGCAGTACTTC.

The gene calls are TRBV5-1 and TRBJ1-3, with D possibly matching TRBD1 (5 bases). From germline, CDR1 is SGHRS and CDR2 YFSETQ. Trimming took off 7 bases at V and 1 base at J, with 9 bases between the two ends. There are 13 residues in the CDR3. The CDR3 sequence: CASGRDSGNTIYF. The CDR3 region has the DNA TGCGCCAGCGGCAGGGATTCTGGAAACACCATATATTTT. Full variable domain (remainder filled in from reference TRBV5-1 and TRBJ1-3): KAGVTQTPRYLIKTRGQQVTLSCSPISGHRSVSWYQQTPGQGLQFLFEYFSETQRNKGNFPGRFSGRQFSNSRSEMNVSTLELGDSALYLCASGRDSGNTIYFGEGSWLTVV.

This sequence joins TRBV5-1 and TRBJ1-2, with D possibly being TRBD1 (6 bases). Trimming removed 7 bases at V and 1 base at J, with 11 bases between. Looked up from germline, CDR1 is SGHRS and CDR2 is YFSETQ. The CDR3 extends over 13 amino acids. CDR3 residues: CASGTGLNYGYTF. DNA for the CDR3: TGCGCCAGCGGAACAGGGCTTAACTATGGCTACACCTTC.

This clone occurred a few times. The chain carries TRBV19 and TRBJ1-2; 7 bases agree with TRBD1. Trimming at V came to 9 bases and at J to 7 bases, leaving 11 bases not matched to a gene. The length of the CDR3 is 13 residues. The germline gives CDR1 LNHDA, CDR2 SQIVND (reference sequence). CDR3 DNA sequence: TGTGCCAGCCGGGACAGAGTTCTCCGTGGCTACACCTTC. Amino acids: CASRDRVLRGYTF.

The J gene is TRBJ1-3, the V gene TRBV7-9, with D uncertain. Germline V CDR1 and CDR2: SEHNR, FQNEAQ (reference sequence). The CDR3 is 16 residues long. V lost 2 bases and J lost 4, with 15 bases in between. The CDR3: CASSLQVGSVGNTIYF. In nucleotides, the CDR3 is TGTGCCAGCAGCTTACAGGTCGGATCAGTCGGAAACACCATATATTTT.

The J gene is TRBJ2-7, the V gene TRBV2; no firm D call. Between the trimmed V and J ends, which lost 2 bases and 0 bases, there was a span of 17 bases. Germline V CDR1 and CDR2: SNHLY, FYNNEI. CDR3 size: 17 residues. The CDR3 sequence is CASSEKPSGVPSYEQYF. CDR3 coding DNA: TGTGCCAGCAGTGAAAAACCCTCAGGCGTTCCCTCCTACGAGCAGTACTTC.

The chain couples TRBV4-3 to TRBJ1-2, with D unclear. Trimming removed 1 base from V and 8 bases from J, with 14 bases in between. CDR3 length: 14 amino acids. CDR1 is LGHNA and CDR2 is YSLEER in the germline V gene. CDR3 coding DNA: TGCGCCAGCAGCCAAGTTCGATCGGTTCCAGGCTACACCTTC. Protein product: CASSQVRSVPGYTF.